Listed here are 17 T cell receptor beta chains from one sample, sequenced in a study of early T cells in non-severe SARS-CoV-2 infection (dated by TCRdb to the early 2020s). The protocol used for the library was 5' RACE. This sample was sequenced with a NextSeq 500. TCRdb reran the public reads through fastp at Q25 and MiXCR, keeping productive beta chains. Here each entry gathers all rows of one CDR3 protein and keeps the most common genes and DNA. For this sample the table gives 55,000 to 75,000 distinct CDR3 sequences, of which approximately 5.9% were detected only once. The leading ten clones occupy less than 3.5% of the sample. The material was whole blood, obtained at baseline. All receptors come from an adult who was a healthcare worker with PCR-confirmed SARS-CoV-2 infection or an uninfected control (not recorded which).

The rearrangement uses TRBV29-1 and TRBJ1-1; perhaps TRBD1 as D (6 bases). This CDR3 contains 15 residues. Per the germline V gene, CDR1 is SQVTM and CDR2 is ANQGSEA. V was cut by 6 bases and J by 0 bases, with 17 bases left in between. CDR3 loop: CSVTLSSGVNTEAFF. CDR3 in DNA: TGCAGCGTGACGCTGTCCTCAGGGGTGAACACTGAAGCTTTCTTT.

The chain joins TRBV20-1 to TRBJ2-7, with TRBD1 as a possible D gene (5 bases). Germline CDR1 is DFQATT and CDR2 is SNEGSKA (reference sequence). V lost 6 bases and J lost 1, with 13 bases in between. The CDR3 extends over 13 amino acids. The CDR3 loop is CSAKIDSSYEQYF. CDR3 nucleotide sequence: TGCAGTGCAAAGATAGACAGTTCCTACGAGCAGTACTTC.

This clonotype was detected many times. The J gene is TRBJ1-2, the V gene TRBV11-2; TRBD1 agrees at 7 bases. CDR1 is SGHAT and CDR2 is FQNNGV in the germline V gene. V trimming: 4 bases; J trimming: 8 bases; junction bases outside the gene matches: 10. The CDR3 is made up of 14 amino acids. The CDR3 DNA sequence: TGTGCCAGCAGCTCGCTTCGACAGGGCTCGGGCTACACCTTC. It translates to CASSSLRQGSGYTF.

This chain joins TRBV7-9 and TRBJ2-5; weak D call: TRBD1 (6 bases). Trimming stripped 5 bases from V and 12 bases from J, with 13 bases between. The length of the CDR3 is 11 residues. CDR1 and CDR2 (germline): SEHNR, FQNEAQ (reference sequence). CDR3 sequence reads: CASSRARDKYF. The CDR3 DNA reads TGTGCCAGCAGCCGGGCGAGGGACAAGTACTTC.

This clonotype has a count of ten or more. V gene TRBV10-3 combines with J gene TRBJ1-3; D unresolved. Trimming pared 9 bases from V and 1 base from J, leaving 7 bases between. The germline V gene has CDR1 ENHRY and CDR2 SYGVKD. This CDR3 is built from 12 residues. The CDR3 region is CAILESGNTIYF. CDR3 nucleotides: TGTGCCATTCTGGAATCTGGAAACACCATATATTTT.

This clonotype has a count of ten or more. The rearrangement uses TRBV27 and TRBJ1-1; D ambiguous. With 3 bases removed from V and 5 bases from J, the gap between germline ends came to 13 bases. Looked up from germline, CDR1 is MNHEY and CDR2 is SMNVEV (reference sequence). The CDR3 contains 14 residues. Here the CDR3 DNA reads TGTGCCAGCAGTTTTCGTGGGGTCGGAACTGAAGCTTTCTTT. Translation gives CASSFRGVGTEAFF.

The CDR3 loop is CASSYSPPRLGEQFF. The CDR3 nucleotides are TGTGCCAGCAGTTACTCACCCCCTCGGCTCGGTGAGCAGTTCTTC. The chain uses TRBV6-2 or TRBV6-3 and TRBJ2-1; no reliable D call. V shed 0 bases and J shed 9 bases, with 15 bases lying between them. CDR3 length equals 15 residues. Germline values: CDR1 MNHEY, CDR2 SVGEGT.

The sample holds many counts of this clonotype. The rearrangement links TRBV18 to TRBJ1-5; 7 bases line up with TRBD1. The CDR3 consists of 16 residues. The V gene's germline CDR1 is KGHSH and CDR2 LQKENI. V lost 3 bases, J lost 4 bases, and 9 bases stayed unmatched. The CDR3 coding sequence is TGTGCCAGCTCACCTGGGACAGTTGGAGGTAATCAGCCCCAGCATTTT. Amino acids: CASSPGTVGGNQPQHF.

This clonotype was counted ten times or more. The gene calls are TRBV28 and TRBJ1-2, with 9 bases fitting TRBD1. Germline values: CDR1 MDHEN, CDR2 SYDVKM. With 10 bases clipped from V and 8 bases from J, the junction kept 5 bases outside the gene matches. The length of the CDR3 is 11 residues. The CDR3 here is CATGTGSGYTF. The CDR3 coding sequence is TGTGCCACCGGGACAGGGTCAGGCTACACCTTC.

This clonotype has just a few counts. The genes are TRBV5-4 and TRBJ2-5; tentatively, D is TRBD2 (6 bases). Trimming removed 1 base at V and 1 base at J, with 11 bases between. The germline gives CDR1 SGHNT, CDR2 YYREEE (reference sequence). The CDR3 is 15 amino acids. CDR3 coding DNA: TGTGCCAGCAGCTTGAGGGAGGATTTCCAAGAGACCCAGTACTTC. Translating gives CASSLREDFQETQYF.

In its sample, this clonotype was seen many times. The chain uses TRBV7-2 and TRBJ2-1; D possibly corresponds to TRBD2 (5 bases). CDR3 length: 13 residues. Trimming took off 1 base at V and 10 bases at J, with 11 bases between the two ends. Germline CDR1 and CDR2: SGHTA and FQGNSA. The CDR3 sequence is CASSLVVGVEQFF. The CDR3 DNA sequence: TGTGCCAGCAGCTTAGTGGTGGGAGTGGAGCAGTTCTTC.

This chain uses TRBV27 with TRBJ2-5; D remains ambiguous. This CDR3 comprises 11 residues. V dropped 5 bases and J dropped 5 bases, with 6 bases sitting between them. Germline V CDR1 and CDR2: MNHEY, SMNVEV (reference sequence). The CDR3 DNA reads as TGTGCCAGCAGTCCCCACGAGACCCAGTACTTC. Encoded protein: CASSPHETQYF.

The chain recombines TRBV19 with TRBJ1-5; TRBD1 aligns across 8 bases. V shed 5 bases and J 2 bases; nucleotides not matched to a gene: 8. The CDR3 is 16 amino acids. Germline loops: CDR1 LNHDA, CDR2 SQIVND (reference sequence). CDR3 sequence reads: CASSASTGGGNQPQHF. The CDR3 DNA follows: TGTGCCAGTAGTGCCTCAACAGGGGGAGGCAATCAGCCCCAGCATTTT.

The chain uses TRBV12-3 or TRBV12-4 and TRBJ2-1, with 8 bases lining up with TRBD2. J lost 6 bases, V lost 3 bases, and 7 bases had no gene match. The CDR3 has 15 residues. This chain's CDR3 is CASSFKLAGFNEQFF. The CDR3 DNA is TGTGCCAGCAGTTTTAAATTAGCGGGATTCAATGAGCAGTTCTTC.

The V gene is TRBV7-9, the J gene TRBJ1-2; no definite D call. V lost 6 bases to trimming and J lost 5 bases, with 7 bases between them. Germline CDR1 SEHNR, CDR2 FQNEAQ (reference sequence). The length of the CDR3 is 11 residues. The CDR3 DNA is TGTGCCAGCAGAAGGCGATATGGCTACACCTTC. Translating gives CASRRRYGYTF.

This clonotype was seen only a few times. J is TRBJ2-1 and V is TRBV5-1; 10 nucleotides agree with TRBD1. From germline, CDR1 is SGHRS and CDR2 YFSETQ. V shed 4 bases, J shed 6 bases, and the junction held 16 bases outside the gene matches. The CDR3 is made up of 18 amino acids. The CDR3 loop is CASSPWTGGRLGSNEQFF. The CDR3 bases are TGCGCCAGCAGCCCCTGGACAGGGGGACGTCTTGGTTCCAATGAGCAGTTCTTC. Together with reference TRBV5-1 and TRBJ2-1, the CDR3 gives the full variable domain: KAGVTQTPRYLIKTRGQQVTLSCSPISGHRSVSWYQQTPGQGLQFLFEYFSETQRNKGNFPGRFSGRQFSNSRSEMNVSTLELGDSALYLCASSPWTGGRLGSNEQFFGPGTRLTVL.

This clonotype appeared many times. The J gene is TRBJ2-6, the V gene TRBV3-1; D unresolved. V was cut by 8 bases and J by 0 bases, with 5 bases left in between. There are 13 residues in the CDR3. CDR1 is LGHDT and CDR2 is YNNKEL in the germline V gene (reference sequence). CDR3 loop: CASEVSGANVLTF. Written as DNA, the CDR3 is TGTGCCAGCGAGGTCTCTGGGGCCAACGTCCTGACTTTC.